This is a list of T cell receptor beta chains from one sample in a study of T cells in Graves' hyperthyroidism and ophthalmopathy. TCRdb itself ran the multiplex PCR reads through MiXCR, one entry per CDR3 protein. The data contain a few hundred thousand distinct CDR3 sequences, roughly 46% of them singletons. Sequences were obtained from peripheral blood or thyroid tissue (not recorded which). All receptors come from a woman aged 18-30 years with Graves' hyperthyroidism. Each CDR3 is given with its conserved first and last residue. The D gene is left open where the match is weak. Clone sizes are given selectively: once, few, many, or a class where the clone is expanded.

D: .
size: .
V: TRBV2
length: 17
J: TRBJ2-3
CDR3: CASSEAVASDVFDTQYF
DNA: TGTGCCAGCAGTGAAGCGGTGGCTAGTGACGTTTTTGATACGCAGTATTTT

D: TRBD2
size: .
V: TRBV25-1
length: 16
J: TRBJ2-7
CDR3: CASSEGASGSVEVQYF
DNA: TGTGCCAGCAGTGAAGGGGCTAGCGGGAGTGTCGAGGTGCAGTACTTC

D: .
size: .
V: TRBV7-8
length: 16
J: TRBJ1-2
CDR3: CASRREWQGANYGYTF
DNA: TGTGCCAGCAGGCGCGAGTGGCAGGGAGCTAACTATGGCTACACCTTC

D: .
size: many
V: TRBV11-3
length: 12
J: TRBJ2-5
CDR3: CASSSNGLSQYF
DNA: TGTGCCAGCAGCTCTAACGGGCTAAGCCAGTACTTC

D: .
size: .
V: TRBV7-3
length: 15
J: TRBJ1-2
CDR3: CASSPDTGHFNGYTF
DNA: TGTGCCAGCAGCCCTGACACCGGGCACTTCAATGGCTACACCTTC

D: .
size: .
V: TRBV28
length: 15
J: TRBJ2-7
CDR3: CASSPQGTASYEQYF
DNA: TGTGCCAGCAGTCCACAGGGCACGGCCTCCTACGAGCAGTACTTC

D: TRBD2
size: .
V: TRBV20-1
length: 13
J: TRBJ2-5
CDR3: CSVLKRGQETQYF
DNA: TGCAGTGTTTTAAAGCGGGGCCAAGAGACCCAGTACTTC

D: TRBD1
size: many
V: TRBV12-3/TRBV12-4
length: 15
J: TRBJ2-6
CDR3: CASMTGARGANVLTF
DNA: TGTGCCAGCATGACAGGGGCGAGAGGGGCCAACGTCCTGACTTTC

D: .
size: few
V: TRBV27
length: 15
J: TRBJ2-3
CDR3: CASSFTASSTDTQYF
DNA: TGTGCCAGCAGCTTTACGGCCTCTAGCACAGATACGCAGTATTTT

D: .
size: .
V: TRBV2
length: 10
J: TRBJ1-2
CDR3: CASSKTGYTF
DNA: TGTGCCAGCAGTAAGACAGGCTACACCTTC

D: .
size: .
V: TRBV10-3
length: 14
J: TRBJ2-2
CDR3: CASAYGRNTGELFF
DNA: TGTGCCTCAGCTTACGGGAGGAACACCGGGGAGCTGTTTTTT

D: .
size: .
V: TRBV2
length: 14
J: TRBJ1-5
CDR3: CASSPPLGDQPQHF
DNA: TGTGCCAGCAGCCCCCCTCTAGGGGATCAGCCCCAGCATTTT

D: .
size: many
V: TRBV3-1
length: 15
J: TRBJ1-1
CDR3: CASSPETVLNTEAFF
DNA: TGTGCCAGCAGCCCCGAGACAGTCTTGAACACTGAAGCTTTCTTT

D: TRBD1
size: few
V: TRBV6-2/TRBV6-3
length: 18
J: TRBJ1-2
CDR3: CASRKGQGDRIDNYGYTF
DNA: TGTGCCAGCAGAAAGGGACAGGGGGACCGGATAGATAACTATGGCTACACCTTC

D: TRBD1
size: many
V: TRBV11-2
length: 13
J: TRBJ2-7
CDR3: CASSLWTGSEQYF
DNA: TGTGCCAGCAGCTTATGGACAGGGTCCGAGCAGTACTTC

D: .
size: many
V: TRBV5-1
length: 14
J: TRBJ1-1
CDR3: CASSPGPSNTEAFF
DNA: TGTGCCAGCAGTCCGGGACCATCTAACACTGAAGCTTTCTTT

D: TRBD2
size: .
V: TRBV7-9
length: 16
J: TRBJ2-7
CDR3: CASSSLAGVFSYEQYF
DNA: TGTGCCAGCAGCTCCCTAGCGGGAGTGTTCTCCTACGAGCAGTACTTC

D: TRBD1
size: many
V: TRBV7-8
length: 19
J: TRBJ1-4
CDR3: CASSPGQGYDFATNEKLFF
DNA: TGTGCCAGCAGCCCCGGACAGGGCTATGACTTTGCAACTAATGAAAAACTGTTTTTT

D: TRBD1
size: many
V: TRBV4-1
length: 15
J: TRBJ1-2
CDR3: CASSPTGGLSYGYTF
DNA: TGCGCCAGCAGCCCGACAGGGGGCCTTAGCTATGGCTACACCTTC

D: TRBD1
size: few
V: TRBV7-9
length: 14
J: TRBJ1-1
CDR3: CASSARGRGTEAFF
DNA: TGTGCCAGCAGCGCCAGGGGGCGGGGCACTGAAGCTTTCTTT

D: .
size: .
V: TRBV7-8
length: 14
J: TRBJ1-4
CDR3: CASSVWPAEEKLFF
DNA: TGTGCCAGCAGTGTTTGGCCAGCGGAGGAAAAACTGTTTTTT

D: TRBD2
size: .
V: TRBV7-2
length: 12
J: TRBJ2-7
CDR3: CASSGSGREQYF
DNA: TGTGCCAGCAGCGGATCCGGGAGGGAGCAGTACTTC

D: .
size: .
V: TRBV11-2
length: 16
J: TRBJ1-5
CDR3: CASSQDQGQENQPQHF
DNA: TGTGCCAGCAGCCAAGATCAGGGGCAGGAGAATCAGCCCCAGCATTTT

D: .
size: many
V: TRBV24-1
length: 14
J: TRBJ1-1
CDR3: CATSDSESNTEAFF
DNA: TGTGCCACCAGTGATTCGGAATCCAACACTGAAGCTTTCTTT

D: .
size: .
V: TRBV2
length: 12
J: TRBJ2-5
CDR3: CASVEGRETQYF
DNA: TGTGCCAGCGTTGAGGGGAGGGAGACCCAGTACTTC

D: TRBD2
size: many
V: TRBV5-4
length: 16
J: TRBJ2-5
CDR3: CASSFPLAGVGETQYF
DNA: TGTGCCAGCAGCTTTCCCCTAGCGGGAGTAGGAGAGACCCAGTACTTC

D: TRBD1
size: many
V: TRBV6-5
length: 15
J: TRBJ1-5
CDR3: CASSYYRDRNQPQHF
DNA: TGTGCCAGCAGTTACTACCGGGACAGAAATCAGCCCCAGCATTTT

D: TRBD2
size: .
V: TRBV2
length: 12
J: TRBJ2-5
CDR3: CASIASGMQQYF
DNA: TGTGCCAGCATAGCTAGCGGGATGCAGCAGTACTTC

D: .
size: many
V: TRBV12-3/TRBV12-4
length: 13
J: TRBJ2-5
CDR3: CASSLLLGETQYF
DNA: TGTGCCAGCAGTTTATTACTAGGAGAGACCCAGTACTTC

D: .
size: once
V: TRBV29-1
length: 12
J: TRBJ1-2
CDR3: CSVVGLEYGYTF
DNA: TGCAGCGTTGTGGGGCTCGAGTATGGCTACACCTTC

D: .
size: .
V: TRBV2
length: 13
J: TRBJ1-2
CDR3: CASSPRDLCRYTF
DNA: TGTGCCAGCTCACCCCGAGACCTCTGCCGCTACACCTTC

D: .
size: few
V: TRBV18
length: 16
J: TRBJ1-2
CDR3: CASSPPLLLEGGGYTF
DNA: TGTGCCAGCTCACCGCCCCTCTTACTGGAGGGAGGTGGCTACACCTTC

D: TRBD1
size: .
V: TRBV29-1
length: 11
J: TRBJ1-1
CDR3: CSGQGSTEAFF
DNA: TGCAGCGGACAGGGGAGCACTGAAGCTTTCTTT

D: TRBD1
size: .
V: TRBV7-2
length: 14
J: TRBJ1-2
CDR3: CASSLPGTGDGYTF
DNA: TGTGCCAGCAGCCTTCCCGGGACAGGGGATGGCTACACCTTC

D: .
size: many
V: TRBV5-1
length: 12
J: TRBJ1-2
CDR3: CASSLDNYGYTF
DNA: TGCGCCAGCAGCTTGGACAACTATGGCTACACCTTC

D: .
size: .
V: TRBV7-9
length: 14
J: TRBJ1-4
CDR3: CASSLPSGRGKLFF
DNA: TGTGCCAGCAGCTTACCGAGTGGCCGTGGAAAACTGTTTTTT

D: TRBD1
size: .
V: TRBV5-4
length: 13
J: TRBJ2-7
CDR3: CASSGDRADEQYF
DNA: TGTGCCAGCAGCGGGGACAGGGCGGACGAGCAGTACTTC

D: .
size: .
V: TRBV7-2
length: 15
J: TRBJ2-3
CDR3: CASSHYRARTDTQYF
DNA: TGTGCCAGCAGCCACTACCGGGCGCGCACAGATACGCAGTATTTT

D: .
size: many
V: TRBV10-3
length: 13
J: TRBJ1-1
CDR3: CAISEVGNTEAFF
DNA: TGTGCCATCAGTGAGGTCGGGAACACTGAAGCTTTCTTT

D: .
size: many
V: TRBV27
length: 12
J: TRBJ1-2
CDR3: CASSSLGYGYTF
DNA: TGTGCCAGCAGTTCCCTTGGGTATGGCTACACCTTC

D: .
size: many
V: TRBV5-5
length: 14
J: TRBJ1-2
CDR3: CASRRTRNNYGYTF
DNA: TGTGCCAGCAGGCGGACCAGGAATAACTATGGCTACACCTTC

D: .
size: many
V: TRBV29-1
length: 13
J: TRBJ2-7
CDR3: CSVVSGSSYEQYF
DNA: TGCAGCGTTGTAAGCGGTTCCTCCTACGAGCAGTACTTC

D: TRBD1
size: many
V: TRBV2
length: 17
J: TRBJ1-2
CDR3: CASSARTGGLVDYGYTF
DNA: TGTGCCAGCAGTGCCCGGACAGGGGGCCTGGTTGACTATGGCTACACCTTC

D: TRBD1
size: .
V: TRBV2
length: 12
J: TRBJ1-1
CDR3: CASQGQGTEAFF
DNA: TGTGCCAGCCAAGGACAGGGCACTGAAGCTTTCTTT

D: TRBD1
size: many
V: TRBV20-1
length: 14
J: TRBJ1-4
CDR3: CSAREGTANEKLFF
DNA: TGCAGTGCTAGAGAGGGGACAGCTAATGAAAAACTGTTTTTT